Listed here are 8 T cell receptor beta chains from one sample, sequenced in a study of T-cell reconstitution after alpha-beta-depleted transplantation in children. It was with unique molecular identifiers that the TCRbeta library was prepared. TCRdb recomputed calls from the PCR reads with MiXCR, one row per CDR3 protein. The table lists about 170,000 distinct CDR3 sequences, 8.5% to 14% of them singletons, with roughly 13% in the top ten. Specimen: PBMCs, collected before TCRalphabeta/CD19-depleted stem cell transplant. The source of these receptors is a boy aged 2-15 years with acute myeloid leukemia, due to receive a stem cell transplant.

At least ten counts were recorded for this clonotype. The chain is built from TRBV12-3 or TRBV12-4 and TRBJ1-2; D may be TRBD1 (5 bases). Between the trimmed V and J ends, which lost 10 bases and 2 bases, there was a span of 17 bases. CDR3 length equals 14 residues. Here the CDR3 reads CATTYYQGNYGYTF. The CDR3, as DNA: TGTGCCACCACTTATTACCAGGGAAACTATGGCTACACCTTC.

This clonotype was found many times. This chain links TRBV6-6 with TRBJ2-2; D not resolved. Germline-derived CDR1 and CDR2 are MNHNY and SVGAGI (reference sequence). The CDR3 runs 12 residues. The V end lost 5 bases, the J end lost 8 bases, and 9 bases lay between the germline ends. In nucleotides, the CDR3 is TGTGCCAGCAGTCCCTGGATAGGGGAGCTGTTTTTT. This sequence encodes CASSPWIGELFF.

CDR3 sequence: CSVGDRTNTGELFF. The CDR3 DNA sequence: TGCAGCGTAGGGGACAGAACGAACACCGGGGAGCTGTTTTTT. The J gene is TRBJ2-2, the V gene TRBV29-1; 7 nucleotides match TRBD1. CDR1 and CDR2 from the germline V gene are SQVTM and ANQGSEA. Trimming removed 6 bases from V and 0 bases from J; junction bases left unmatched: 4. There are 14 residues in the CDR3.

There are a few counts of this clonotype. CDR3 protein: CASSAGRGSTYGYTF. CDR3 nucleotides: TGTGCCAGCAGTGCGGGCAGGGGTAGTACCTATGGCTACACCTTC. The chain carries TRBV6-1 and TRBJ1-2, with a tentative D call TRBD1 (6 bases). This CDR3 contains 15 residues. From germline, CDR1 is MNHNS and CDR2 SASEGT. Trimming pared 4 bases from V and 4 bases from J, leaving 16 bases between.

The sample holds many counts of this clonotype. The chain uses TRBV29-1 and TRBJ1-5; no clear D. The CDR3 sequence is 15 residues long. V was cut by 1 base and J by 0 bases, with 10 bases left in between. CDR1 is SQVTM, CDR2 ANQGSEA, per germline. The CDR3 nucleotides are TGCAGCGTTGAAGCCGGGTTGGGTAGCAATCAGCCCCAGCATTTT. Protein sequence: CSVEAGLGSNQPQHF.

This clonotype was recorded at least ten times. The rearrangement uses TRBV28 and TRBJ2-7; D may be TRBD2 (5 bases). The CDR3 contains 15 residues. Trimming shortened V by 6 bases and J by 0 bases, and 15 bases separated the two germline ends. From germline, CDR1 is MDHEN and CDR2 SYDVKM. The CDR3 sequence is CASRGLGVLSYEQYF. For the CDR3, the DNA is TGTGCCAGCAGGGGTCTCGGGGTGCTCTCCTACGAGCAGTACTTC.

This clonotype was seen ten or more times. The chain couples TRBV20-1 to TRBJ2-5, with 16 positions matching TRBD2. V lost 4 bases and J lost 5; bases outside the gene matches: 13. The germline V gene encodes CDR1 DFQATT and CDR2 SNEGSKA (reference sequence). The CDR3 length is 18 residues. The CDR3 region is CSAKYSGTSGGAWETQYF. The CDR3 DNA reads as TGCAGTGCTAAGTACTCCGGGACTAGCGGGGGGGCGTGGGAGACCCAGTACTTC.

This clonotype was observed many times. The chain links TRBV9 to TRBJ2-7; the match to TRBD2 covers 9 bases. V trimming: 0 bases; J trimming: 6 bases; junction bases outside the gene matches: 10. CDR3 length: 16 amino acids. From germline, CDR1 is SGDLS and CDR2 YYNGEE. CDR3 nucleotide sequence: TGTGCCAGCAGCGTAGCTTTCGCTAGCGGGACGAGCGAGCAGTACTTC. Its translation: CASSVAFASGTSEQYF.